This T cell receptor beta chain was identified in a study of EBV T-cell therapy then PD-1 blockade in nasopharyngeal carcinoma. Details on this clone: The target antigen is unknown.

The length of the CDR3 is 15 residues. V lost 2 bases to trimming and J lost 4 bases, with 12 bases between them. Germline loops: CDR1 MNHEY, CDR2 SVGEGT. Profiling relied on immunoSEQ multiplex PCR, and the TCRdb table lists in-frame clones only, not all of them. The table records more than 11,000 clones, around 84% of them present only once. Indicated treatment: AdE1-LMPpoly-expanded autologous EBV-specific T-cell therapy followed by anti-PD-1 nivolumab. This material consisted of CD8+ T cells from blood, taken around day 99 from a patient whose treatment included autologous EBV-specific T cells and nivolumab. This clonotype was obtained from a man in his forties with nasopharyngeal carcinoma. The chain is built from TRBV6-2 or TRBV6-3 and TRBJ2-1, with D perhaps TRBD1 or TRBD2 (6 bases each). Written as DNA, the CDR3 is TGTGCCAGCAGTTACACGGAGGGGGTTTACAATGAGCAGTTCTTC. Protein product: CASSYTEGVYNEQFF.